These T cell receptor beta chains were read from a single sample in a study of shared clonotypes between healthy human individuals. Some clones are missing from TCRdb's copy, which holds only in-frame ones; the method was immunoSEQ multiplex PCR. The table records 2.3 million or so clones, about 92% of them present only once. Sequenced input: naive CD4+ T cells from PBMCs. The source is a man younger than 30 in good health. Some clones in this sample may be carry-over from other donors' samples. Each CDR3 is given with its conserved first and last residue. The D gene is left open where the match is weak. Clone size appears in some rows only: once, few, many, or a class for an expanded clone.

clone size: .
D gene: .
J gene: TRBJ1-2
V gene: TRBV10-2
CDR3 DNA: TGCGCCAGCGCATGGGATCAATTTAGCTACACCTTC
CDR3 protein: CASAWDQFSYTF

clone size: .
D gene: TRBD1
J gene: TRBJ1-1
V gene: TRBV9
CDR3 DNA: TGTGCCAGCAGCGTAACAGGGGGCCGAAACACTGAAGCTTTCTTT
CDR3 protein: CASSVTGGRNTEAFF

clone size: few
D gene: TRBD1
J gene: TRBJ1-1
V gene: TRBV30
CDR3 DNA: TGTGCCTCCGGGACAGGGCCCTTGAACACTGAAGCTTTCTTT
CDR3 protein: CASGTGPLNTEAFF

clone size: once
D gene: .
J gene: TRBJ2-2
V gene: TRBV28
CDR3 DNA: TGTGCCAGCAGTTCCGGGGGCACCGGGGAGCTGTTTTTT
CDR3 protein: CASSSGGTGELFF

clone size: .
D gene: .
J gene: TRBJ2-1
V gene: TRBV14
CDR3 DNA: TGTGCCAGCAGCCAAGATCTTGGGACTCCGAAGTTCTTC
CDR3 protein: CASSQDLGTPKFF

clone size: .
D gene: TRBD2
J gene: TRBJ2-2
V gene: TRBV4-2
CDR3 DNA: TGTGCCAGCAGCCAAGTGGACGGGAGGGGCACCGGGGAGCTGTTTTTT
CDR3 protein: CASSQVDGRGTGELFF

clone size: .
D gene: .
J gene: TRBJ1-4
V gene: TRBV5-1
CDR3 DNA: TGCGCCAGCAGCCTGGACAGCCTTAATGAAAAACTGTTTTTT
CDR3 protein: CASSLDSLNEKLFF

clone size: .
D gene: .
J gene: TRBJ2-7
V gene: TRBV7-3
CDR3 DNA: TGTGCCAGCAGCTTAAACCCGGGGCAGTATTACGAGCAGTACTTC
CDR3 protein: CASSLNPGQYYEQYF

clone size: once
D gene: TRBD1
J gene: TRBJ1-3
V gene: TRBV28
CDR3 DNA: TGTGCCAGCAGCTCGGGACAGGGGGCGGACACCATATATTTT
CDR3 protein: CASSSGQGADTIYF

clone size: .
D gene: .
J gene: TRBJ2-1
V gene: TRBV2
CDR3 DNA: TGTGCCAGCAGTGTCCAGGCGGGTGCCTACAATGAGCAGTTCTTC
CDR3 protein: CASSVQAGAYNEQFF

clone size: once
D gene: TRBD2
J gene: TRBJ2-7
V gene: TRBV5-1
CDR3 DNA: TGCGCCAGCAGCTTCACACTAGCGGAACCCAGCTCCTACGAGCAGTACTTC
CDR3 protein: CASSFTLAEPSSYEQYF

clone size: .
D gene: .
J gene: TRBJ2-7
V gene: TRBV5-1
CDR3 DNA: TGCGCCAGCAGCTTGTCTGCGGCCTCCTCCTACGAGCAGTACTTC
CDR3 protein: CASSLSAASSYEQYF

clone size: once
D gene: .
J gene: TRBJ1-1
V gene: TRBV27
CDR3 DNA: TGTGCCAGCAGTTTAGACAGGTTGGGCACTGAAGCTTTCTTT
CDR3 protein: CASSLDRLGTEAFF

clone size: once
D gene: .
J gene: TRBJ2-7
V gene: TRBV5-1
CDR3 DNA: TGCGCCAGCAGCTTGATCCAGGGGACCTACTCCTACGAGCAGTACTTC
CDR3 protein: CASSLIQGTYSYEQYF

clone size: .
D gene: TRBD1
J gene: TRBJ2-7
V gene: TRBV5-1
CDR3 DNA: TGCGCCAGCAGCTTTACAGGGGACCCTTCCTACGAGCAGTACTTC
CDR3 protein: CASSFTGDPSYEQYF

clone size: .
D gene: TRBD1
J gene: TRBJ1-4
V gene: TRBV5-1
CDR3 DNA: TGCGCCAGCAGCTTGGGAAGGGGGCGAGATGAAAAACTGTTTTTT
CDR3 protein: CASSLGRGRDEKLFF

clone size: .
D gene: TRBD2
J gene: TRBJ2-5
V gene: TRBV27
CDR3 DNA: TGTGCCAGCAGTTCCTTAGCGGGCTTACAAGAGACCCAGTACTTC
CDR3 protein: CASSSLAGLQETQYF

clone size: .
D gene: TRBD2
J gene: TRBJ2-7
V gene: TRBV27
CDR3 DNA: TGTGCCAGCATAACTAGCGGGAGCGGCGAGCAGTACTTC
CDR3 protein: CASITSGSGEQYF

clone size: once
D gene: .
J gene: TRBJ1-1
V gene: TRBV7-8
CDR3 DNA: TGTGCCAGCAGCTTTAGAGAAGGAACCAAGACTGAAGCTTTCTTT
CDR3 protein: CASSFREGTKTEAFF

clone size: .
D gene: .
J gene: TRBJ1-1
V gene: TRBV6-1
CDR3 DNA: TGTGCCAGCAGTGAAGCACGGGGGAACACTGAAGCTTTCTTT
CDR3 protein: CASSEARGNTEAFF

clone size: once
D gene: .
J gene: TRBJ1-4
V gene: TRBV5-1
CDR3 DNA: TGCGCCAGCAGCTTCATCGCGGGGACTAATGAAAAACTGTTTTTT
CDR3 protein: CASSFIAGTNEKLFF

clone size: .
D gene: .
J gene: TRBJ2-3
V gene: TRBV7-3
CDR3 DNA: TGTGCCAGCAGCTCGATCCCCGCCCGCACAGATACGCAGTATTTT
CDR3 protein: CASSSIPARTDTQYF

clone size: .
D gene: .
J gene: TRBJ1-3
V gene: TRBV14
CDR3 DNA: TGTGCCAGCAGCCGACAAAGCTCTGGAAACACCATATATTTT
CDR3 protein: CASSRQSSGNTIYF

clone size: .
D gene: .
J gene: TRBJ1-3
V gene: TRBV10-3
CDR3 DNA: TGTGCCATCAGTGAGGGGGGGACCTCTGGAAACACCATATATTTT
CDR3 protein: CAISEGGTSGNTIYF

clone size: .
D gene: TRBD1
J gene: TRBJ1-1
V gene: TRBV6-6
CDR3 DNA: TGTGCCAGCAGTACCCGGACAGGGACCTTGAACACTGAAGCTTTCTTT
CDR3 protein: CASSTRTGTLNTEAFF

clone size: .
D gene: TRBD2
J gene: TRBJ2-3
V gene: TRBV5-1
CDR3 DNA: TGCGCCAGCAGCTTGGCCGGGGCGGGAGGAGGCACGCAGTATTTT
CDR3 protein: CASSLAGAGGGTQYF

clone size: few
D gene: .
J gene: TRBJ2-2
V gene: TRBV13
CDR3 DNA: TGTGCCAGCAGCTTCGGAGCTGACACCGGGGAGCTGTTTTTT
CDR3 protein: CASSFGADTGELFF

clone size: once
D gene: .
J gene: TRBJ2-6
V gene: TRBV9
CDR3 DNA: TGTGCCAGCAGCGTCGGTAACCCAGCTGGGGCCAACGTCCTGACTTTC
CDR3 protein: CASSVGNPAGANVLTF

clone size: .
D gene: .
J gene: TRBJ2-5
V gene: TRBV19
CDR3 DNA: TGTGCCAGTAGTATGTCTGCGGCCCCGAGGGAGACCCAGTACTTC
CDR3 protein: CASSMSAAPRETQYF

clone size: few
D gene: .
J gene: TRBJ1-1
V gene: TRBV2
CDR3 DNA: TGTGCCAGCAGTGTGGGAGTTTCTGAAGCTTTCTTT
CDR3 protein: CASSVGVSEAFF

clone size: .
D gene: TRBD2
J gene: TRBJ2-5
V gene: TRBV29-1
CDR3 DNA: TGCAGCGTCTCAGCGGGAGCCCCCAAGACCCAGTACTTC
CDR3 protein: CSVSAGAPKTQYF

clone size: .
D gene: TRBD2
J gene: TRBJ2-1
V gene: TRBV5-6
CDR3 DNA: TGTGCCAGCAGCCACTCTAGCGGGAGGGGGGCTGAGCAGTTCTTC
CDR3 protein: CASSHSSGRGAEQFF

clone size: .
D gene: .
J gene: TRBJ2-7
V gene: TRBV28
CDR3 DNA: TGTGCCAGCAGTTTTTCCAGACGTTACTACGAGCAGTACTTC
CDR3 protein: CASSFSRRYYEQYF